The 15 T cell receptor beta chains presented below share a single source sample, sequenced in a study of blood T cell repertoires in COVID-19 (dated by TCRdb to about 2020). The library was generated by the immunoSEQ multiplex PCR assay. As stored in TCRdb, this immuneACCESS dataset retains in-frame rearrangements with V and J assigned. A fraction of the clones does not appear; measured against another copy, unresolved V genes explain less than half of the discrepancy, and the remainder lacks a known reason. In all, the sample holds fewer than 120,000 clones, and around three quarters of those were seen once. The ten biggest clones cover roughly 7.5% of the sample. Sequencing was done on a sample of peripheral blood. The source of these receptors is an older woman with acute or convalescent COVID-19.

The chain joins TRBV14 to TRBJ2-1, with D possibly TRBD2 on 5 matching bases. V shed 1 base and J shed 3 bases, with 16 bases lying between them. Germline CDR1 and CDR2: SGHDN and FVKESK. The CDR3 has 17 residues. This CDR3 is CASSQVSMSGDYNEQFF. CDR3 bases: TGTGCCAGCAGCCAAGTGTCTATGTCCGGGGACTACAATGAGCAGTTCTTC.

The chain combines TRBV6-5 with TRBJ2-7; D is possibly TRBD2 (6 bases). This CDR3 contains 15 residues. Between the trimmed V and J ends, which lost 0 bases and 3 bases, there was a span of 12 bases. CDR1 and CDR2 (germline): MNHEY, SVGAGI. CDR3 DNA: TGTGCCAGCAGTTACTCGGCGGCGGGGAACTACGAGCAGTACTTC. As protein: CASSYSAAGNYEQYF.

Only a few counts were recorded for this clone. The V and J genes are TRBV18 and TRBJ2-5, with 11 bases identical to TRBD1. V lost 1 base, J lost 4 bases, and 2 bases stayed unmatched. This CDR3 contains 15 residues. Germline CDR1 KGHSH, CDR2 LQKENI. CDR3 DNA sequence: TGTGCCAGCTCACCACTAGGGACAGGGGGAGAGACCCAGTACTTC. Its protein product is CASSPLGTGGETQYF.

This chain uses TRBV9 with TRBJ2-5; the D gene is possibly TRBD1 (5 bases). This CDR3 region has 15 residues. Looked up from germline, CDR1 is SGDLS and CDR2 is YYNGEE. Trimming left V 0 bases short and J 5 bases short, with 14 bases between. The CDR3 coding sequence is TGTGCCAGCAGCGTAGTAGGGCAGGGCGGCGAGACCCAGTACTTC. This sequence encodes CASSVVGQGGETQYF.

This sequence joins TRBV10-1 and TRBJ2-7, with 13 bases fitting TRBD2. The germline V gene has CDR1 WNHNN and CDR2 SYGVQD (reference sequence). The V and J ends lost 3 bases and 3 bases, in that order; junction bases with no gene match: 2. This CDR3 is 15 amino acids long. CDR3 sequence (DNA): TGCGCCAGCAGTGAAGGGACTAGCGGGATCTACGAGCAGTACTTC. Translation: CASSEGTSGIYEQYF.

CDR3 nucleotide sequence: TGTGCCTGGAGTTTAACAGGGCGGGATGGCTACACCTTC. The encoded protein is CAWSLTGRDGYTF. The genes are TRBV30 and TRBJ1-2, with D tentatively TRBD1 (6 bases). This CDR3 region has 13 residues. Trimming cost V 2 bases and J 6 bases, with 13 bases left between them. The germline gives CDR1 GTSNPN, CDR2 SVGIG (reference sequence).

The V gene is TRBV7-3, the J gene TRBJ1-1; D call uncertain. The germline CDR1 and CDR2 sequences are SGHTA and FQGTGA. V was pared by 2 bases and J by 4 bases, with 8 bases between. This CDR3 spans 13 amino acids. CDR3 in amino acids: CASSLSRGTEAFF. Written as DNA, the CDR3 is TGTGCCAGCAGCTTATCCAGAGGCACTGAAGCTTTCTTT.

The V call is TRBV6-2 or TRBV6-3, the J call TRBJ2-1; 9 positions match TRBD2. With 6 bases clipped from V and 9 bases from J, the junction kept 12 bases outside the gene matches. CDR3 length: 15 residues. Germline V gene sequence: CDR1 MNHEY, CDR2 SVGEGT. In nucleotides, the CDR3 is TGTGCCAGCAGCTCCCCGGGACTAGCTGAGGGTGAGCAGTTCTTC. The encoded protein is CASSSPGLAEGEQFF.

CDR3 amino acids: CASRGQGHTEAFF. As DNA, the CDR3 is TGTGCCAGCAGAGGACAGGGACACACTGAAGCTTTCTTT. The J gene is TRBJ1-1, the V gene TRBV12-3 or TRBV12-4; 8 bases agree with TRBD1. The junction had 3 bases not matched to a gene; V was cut back by 6 bases and J by 3 bases. The CDR3 is 13 residues long.

This clone was picked up one time. The J gene is TRBJ2-7, the V gene TRBV24-1; D is unclear. V lost 4 bases, J lost 6 bases, and 9 bases lay in between. The germline V gene has CDR1 KGHDR and CDR2 SFDVKD. This CDR3 comprises 12 residues. CDR3 loop: CATSDGAREQYF. Written as DNA, the CDR3 is TGTGCCACCAGTGACGGTGCTCGCGAGCAGTACTTC.

This clone was recorded once. This chain uses TRBV30 with TRBJ2-6; perhaps TRBD1 as D (6 bases). The CDR3 is 17 amino acids. Trimming took 2 bases from V and 4 from J, leaving 18 bases between them. Looked up from germline, CDR1 is GTSNPN and CDR2 is SVGIG (reference sequence). CDR3 bases: TGTGCCTGGAGTATTCGGGGACACCTCTTCGGGGCCAACGTCCTGACTTTC. It specifies CAWSIRGHLFGANVLTF.

V and J are TRBV28 and TRBJ1-6; D might be TRBD1 (6 bases). Trimming removed 5 bases from V and 9 bases from J, with 11 bases in between. From germline, CDR1 is MDHEN and CDR2 SYDVKM. CDR3 length: 13 amino acids. CDR3 sequence: CASSRDNFSPLHF. CDR3 DNA sequence: TGTGCCAGCAGTCGGGACAATTTTTCACCCCTCCACTTT. Full variable domain (outside the CDR3, taken from reference TRBV28 and TRBJ1-6): DVKVTQSSRYLVKRTGEKVFLECVQDMDHENMFWYRQDPGLGLRLIYFSYDVKMKEKGDIPEGYSVSREKKERFSLILESASTNQTSMYLCASSRDNFSPLHFGNGTRLTVT.

The gene calls are TRBV3-1 (or the pseudogene TRBV3-2) and TRBJ2-7, with 9 bases lining up with TRBD1. J was trimmed by 4 bases and V by 3 bases; bases with no gene match: 10. Germline CDR1 and CDR2: LGHDT and YNNKEL (reference sequence). CDR3 length equals 16 residues. In nucleotides, the CDR3 is TGTGCCAGCAGCCACCCTGATAGGACAGGGGCGTACGAGCAGTACTTC. As protein: CASSHPDRTGAYEQYF.

The CDR3 DNA reads TGTGCCAGCAGGATGACAGGGGTCTATGGCTACACCTTC. Translated, it gives CASRMTGVYGYTF. This chain uses TRBV27 with TRBJ1-2, with 8 bases lining up with TRBD1. Germline V gives CDR1 MNHEY, CDR2 SMNVEV (reference sequence). The CDR3 loop spans 13 amino acids. With V trimmed by 6 bases and J by 4 bases, 4 bases remained unmatched.

This chain links TRBV10-3 with TRBJ1-2, with D possibly being TRBD1 (6 bases). V gave up 3 bases and J gave up 4 bases, with 12 bases separating them. The CDR3 is 14 amino acids. CDR1 is ENHRY and CDR2 is SYGVKD in the germline V gene. The CDR3 spells CAISDLQGTYGYTF. Written as DNA, the CDR3 is TGTGCCATCAGTGACTTGCAGGGGACCTATGGCTACACCTTC.